One T cell receptor (beta chain) is described in this entry. The antigen remains undetermined. Original methodology: Counting gave a median of roughly 100,000 TCRs per sample, with values ranging from about 23,224 to 700,000. TCRdb used MiXCR to reprocess the RACE reads, holding one entry per CDR3 protein. The V and J calls, along with clone size, are taken from TCRdb and not from the paper's own processing. Of about 80,000 distinct CDR3 sequences in the sample, about 14% were seen once. These data are taken from a study of human T cells and chemical hapten exposure. Study background: Patients having alopecia areata, totalis or universalis were mostly female.

Findings of the study overall: Controls formed significantly fewer large CDR3 similarity clusters than expanded TCRs did.

Sample time point: pre-sensitization, week 0. Treatment described: therapeutic diphenylcyclopropenone sensitization with weekly scalp DPC. This CDR3 contains 17 residues. Germline CDR1 is DFQATT and CDR2 is SNEGSKA (reference sequence). Trimming removed 0 bases at V and 1 base at J, with 18 bases between. The clonotype comes from a woman in her 50s with alopecia areata. Some clones in this sample may be carry-over from other donors' samples. Sequences were derived from whole blood, sampled in connection with sensitization to the hapten diphenylcyclopropenone (DPC). The chain has TRBV20-1 and TRBJ1-1, with D maybe TRBD1 (5 bases). The CDR3 protein is CSARDTSPVGGNTEAFF. In DNA form, the CDR3 reads TGCAGTGCTAGAGATACCTCACCCGTCGGGGGGAACACTGAAGCTTTCTTT.